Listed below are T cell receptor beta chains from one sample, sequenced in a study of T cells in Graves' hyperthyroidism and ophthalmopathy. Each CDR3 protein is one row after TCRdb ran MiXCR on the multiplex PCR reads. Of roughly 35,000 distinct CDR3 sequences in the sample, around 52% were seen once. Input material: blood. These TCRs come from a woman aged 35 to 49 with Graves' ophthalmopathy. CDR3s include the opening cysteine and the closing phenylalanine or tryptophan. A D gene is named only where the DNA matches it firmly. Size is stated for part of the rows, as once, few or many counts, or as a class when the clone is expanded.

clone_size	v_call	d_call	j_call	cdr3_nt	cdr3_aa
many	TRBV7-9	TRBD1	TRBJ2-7	TGTGCCAGCAGCACTGGACAGGGGGGACCGGGAGACTACGAGCAGTACTTC	CASSTGQGGPGDYEQYF
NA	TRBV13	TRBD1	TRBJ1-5	TGTGCCAGCAGACAACAGGGGGCGCATTTTTTGGTTCAGCCCCAGCATTTT	CASRQQGAHFLVQPQHF
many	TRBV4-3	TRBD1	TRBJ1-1	TGCGCCAGCAGCCAAAACAGGGGGCGAACTGGAGCTTTCTTT	CASSQNRGRTGAFF
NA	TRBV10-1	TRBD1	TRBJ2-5	TGCGTCAACCTGGGGGACAGGGAAGAGACCCAGTACTTC	CVNLGDREETQYF
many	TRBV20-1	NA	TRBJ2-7	TGCAGTGCTAGAGAAACAGGGAGAACCTACGAGCAGTACTTC	CSARETGRTYEQYF
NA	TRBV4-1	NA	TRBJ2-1	TGCGCCAGCAGCCAAGTATCCGATGAGCAGTTCTTC	CASSQVSDEQFF
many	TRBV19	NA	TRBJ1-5	TGTGCCAGTAAAGAGGGGGTTGGCAATCAGCCCCAGCATTTT	CASKEGVGNQPQHF
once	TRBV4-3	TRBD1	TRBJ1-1	TGCGCCAGCAGCCAAAGGTACCAGGGGGCGACTCCTCAACACGAAGCTTTCTTT	CASSQRYQGATPQHEAFF
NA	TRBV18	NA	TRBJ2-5	TGTGCCAGCTCACCTGGGACAAGAGAGACCCAGTACTTC	CASSPGTRETQYF
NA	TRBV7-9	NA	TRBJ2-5	TGTGCCAGCAGCGGGGCGGGCCTAAAAGAGACCCAGTACTTC	CASSGAGLKETQYF
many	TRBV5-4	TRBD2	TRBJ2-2	TGTGCCAGCAGCGGGGGTAGTCTAGCGGGGGGAACTAACACCGGGGAGCTGTTTTTT	CASSGGSLAGGTNTGELFF
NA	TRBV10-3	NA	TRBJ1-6	TGTGCCATCAGTGAGTACCAGGATTCACCCCTCCACTTT	CAISEYQDSPLHF
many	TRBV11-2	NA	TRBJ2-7	TGTGCCAGCAGCTTAAGACAGGCCTACGAGCAGTACTTC	CASSLRQAYEQYF
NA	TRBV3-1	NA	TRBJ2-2	TGTGCCAGCTCTTGGGGGTTCCCTGGGGAGCTGTTTTTT	CASSWGFPGELFF
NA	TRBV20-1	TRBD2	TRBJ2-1	TGCAGTGCTCGGTCTAGCGGGAGTAGCTATGAGCAGTTCTTC	CSARSSGSSYEQFF
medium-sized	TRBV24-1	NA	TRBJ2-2	TGTGCCACCAGGAGGGGCACCGGGGAGCTGTTTTTT	CATRRGTGELFF
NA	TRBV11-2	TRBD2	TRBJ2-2	TGTGCCAGCAGCTTAGGTAGCGGGGGACAATTCGCCGGGGAGCTGTTTTTT	CASSLGSGGQFAGELFF
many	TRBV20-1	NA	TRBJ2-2	TGCAGTGCTAGAGATGGGCAGGGCGCGAACACCGGGGAGCTGTTTTTT	CSARDGQGANTGELFF
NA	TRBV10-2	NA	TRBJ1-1	TGCGCCAGCATTGTCACGCGGGAGACTGAAGCTTTCTTT	CASIVTRETEAFF
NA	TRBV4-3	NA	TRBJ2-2	TGCGCCAGCAGCCAACCCTTAGGGGGGCGGGGGAACACCGGGGAGCTGTTTTTT	CASSQPLGGRGNTGELFF
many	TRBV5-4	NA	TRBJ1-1	TGTGCCAGCAGCTTGGTTACGGGGGCGAAGACTGAAGCTTTCTTT	CASSLVTGAKTEAFF
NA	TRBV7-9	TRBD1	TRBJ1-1	TGTGCCAGCAGCTTAGAGGGGACAGGAAGGGGTACTGAAGCTTTCTTT	CASSLEGTGRGTEAFF
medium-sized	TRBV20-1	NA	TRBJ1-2	TGCAGTGCTAGACTGCCAGGGGTGGACTATGGCTACACCTTC	CSARLPGVDYGYTF
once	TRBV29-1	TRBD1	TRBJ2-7	TGCAGCGTTAAAGGGCGGGACAGGGCTGTTGGGGAGCAGTACTTC	CSVKGRDRAVGEQYF
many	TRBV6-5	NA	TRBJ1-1	TGTGCCAGCAGTTACTCGGCGCACGCTGAAGCTTTCTTT	CASSYSAHAEAFF
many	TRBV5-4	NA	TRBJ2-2	TGTGCCAGCAGCTTGGCCCGCGGGGCGAACACCGGGGAGCTGTTTTTT	CASSLARGANTGELFF
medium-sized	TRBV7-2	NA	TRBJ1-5	TGTGCCAGCAGCCGCCGTCGGGATAGCAATCAGCCCCAGCATTTT	CASSRRRDSNQPQHF
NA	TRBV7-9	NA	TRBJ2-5	TGTGCCAGCAGCCTACAGGAGACCCAGCACTTC	CASSLQETQHF
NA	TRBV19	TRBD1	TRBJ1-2	TGTGCCAGTAGTATAGTCGACAGGGTTCAGCATGGCTACACCTTC	CASSIVDRVQHGYTF
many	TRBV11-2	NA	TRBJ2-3	TGTGCCAGCAGCTTAGGTCATTCGGATACGCAGTATTTT	CASSLGHSDTQYF
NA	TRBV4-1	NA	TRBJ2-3	TGCGCCAGCAGCCAAGTGCCCGCCGAGGAAAGCACAGATACGCAGTATTTT	CASSQVPAEESTDTQYF
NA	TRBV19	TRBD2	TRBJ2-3	TGTGCCAGTAGTACCCCTTCGGGACTAGCAGATTCGCAGTATTTT	CASSTPSGLADSQYF
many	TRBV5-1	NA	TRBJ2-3	TGCGCCAGCAGGGAGGGCACCTCTTACACAGATACGCAGTATTTT	CASREGTSYTDTQYF
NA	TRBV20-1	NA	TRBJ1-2	TGCAGTGCTATACAGGGTTTCCCTTCCTATGGCTACACCTTC	CSAIQGFPSYGYTF
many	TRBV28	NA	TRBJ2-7	TGTGCCAGCAGTAGCCCCCGTGACTTCGGTTACGAGCAGTACTTC	CASSSPRDFGYEQYF